Reported below is one TCR beta chain. Its antigen is unknown. Healthy HIV-negative adults without recent acute infections or vaccinations served as donors. Germline V CDR1 and CDR2: SQVTM, ANQGSEA. This CDR3 is built from 12 residues. The junction had 4 bases not matched to a gene; V was cut back by 4 bases and J by 9 bases. The data belong to a study of shared clonotypes between healthy human individuals. At the level of the study: There were three CD4 naive, three CD4 memory, two CD8 naive and one CD8 memory plates per donor. Study outcomes and limitations: Naive subsets generally exceeded memory subsets in estimated richness.

Repertoires were generated with immunoSEQ multiplex PCR, while TCRdb's copy carries only in-frame clones and drops some. The table includes more than 850,000 clones, around three quarters detected once. The TCR was taken from a man aged 18 to 30 in good health. Some clones in this sample may be carry-over from other donors' samples. V and J are TRBV29-1 and TRBJ2-3; TRBD2 matches 10 bases. The sequenced sample consisted of memory CD4+ T cells from PBMCs. As for subset: CD45RA-negative fraction. The CDR3, as DNA: TGCAGCGTTGGAAGCGGGAGGGGCACGCAGTATTTT. Amino acids: CSVGSGRGTQYF.